Shown below are 13 T cell receptor beta chains from a single sample sequenced in a study of blood T cell repertoires in COVID-19. Sequencing used immunoSEQ multiplex PCR; TCRdb keeps in-frame clones, though not all of them. The table records 150,000 to 200,000 clones, approximately 83% of them present only once. The specimen was peripheral blood. Receptors originate from a man aged 45-60 years with active or convalescent COVID-19.

V gene TRBV6-5 combines with J gene TRBJ1-1; D is perhaps TRBD1 (6 bases). Germline loops: CDR1 MNHEY, CDR2 SVGAGI. Trimming cost V 6 bases and J 0 bases, with 14 bases left between them. The CDR3 is made up of 15 amino acids. CDR3: CASRPPQGLNTEAFF. In DNA form, the CDR3 reads TGTGCCAGCAGACCACCACAGGGATTGAACACTGAAGCTTTCTTT.

This sequence joins TRBV7-3 and TRBJ2-3; tentatively, D is TRBD2 (5 bases). This CDR3 contains 15 residues. Per germline, CDR1 SGHTA and CDR2 FQGTGA. With 4 bases removed from V and 4 bases from J, the gap between germline ends came to 15 bases. This CDR3 is CASSSGFSEADTQYF. The DNA of the CDR3 is TGTGCCAGCAGCTCGGGATTCTCAGAGGCAGATACGCAGTATTTT.

This clone was recorded only once. The chain has TRBV5-1 and TRBJ1-1; TRBD1 might be the D (5 bases). V was shortened by 3 bases and J by 2 bases, with 11 bases between the two germline ends. Germline loops: CDR1 SGHRS, CDR2 YFSETQ. The CDR3 is made up of 14 amino acids. The CDR3 region is CASSYTDSNTEAFF. CDR3 nucleotides: TGCGCCAGCAGCTACACCGACAGCAACACTGAAGCTTTCTTT.

The rearrangement uses TRBV6-2 or TRBV6-3 and TRBJ2-2; 9 bases line up with TRBD2. In germline, CDR1 is MNHEY, CDR2 SVGEGT. The CDR3 has 19 residues. V lost 5 bases to trimming and J lost 4 bases; unmatched junction nucleotides: 17. The CDR3 spells CASSALAGGRLGTTGELFF. CDR3 DNA: TGTGCCAGCAGTGCCCTTGCGGGGGGGCGGTTGGGGACCACCGGGGAGCTGTTTTTT.

The chain carries TRBV3-1 (or the pseudogene TRBV3-2) and TRBJ1-2; D ambiguous. This CDR3 is built from 14 residues. Germline-derived CDR1 and CDR2 are LGHDT and YNNKEL (reference sequence). V lost 1 base to trimming and J lost 8 bases, with 14 bases between them. CDR3 in DNA: TGTGCCAGCAGCCAAGGCAGCACCGGGGTAGGCTACACCTTC. This sequence encodes CASSQGSTGVGYTF.

This clone has a handful of counts. The rearrangement uses TRBV12-5 and TRBJ1-5; perhaps TRBD1 as D (5 bases). In germline, CDR1 is LGHNT, CDR2 FRNRAP. V lost 0 bases and J lost 3, with 9 bases in between. The length of the CDR3 is 15 residues. This chain's CDR3 is CASGLVQGLNQPQHF. The CDR3 DNA follows: TGTGCTAGTGGTTTGGTCCAGGGACTCAATCAGCCCCAGCATTTT.

This clone has just a few counts. The chain is built from TRBV6-5 and TRBJ2-7; TRBD1 agrees at 8 bases. Germline V lookup: CDR1 MNHEY, CDR2 SVGAGI. There are 14 residues in the CDR3. V shed 7 bases and J 4 bases; nucleotides not matched to a gene: 9. The CDR3 DNA reads as TGTGCCAGCAAGCGGACAGGGATTATTTACGAGCAGTACTTC. Translating it yields CASKRTGIIYEQYF.

This sequence joins TRBV6-5 and TRBJ1-2; 10 bases line up with TRBD1. The V gene's germline CDR1 is MNHEY and CDR2 SVGAGI. This CDR3 is 15 amino acids long. V gave up 5 bases and J gave up 5 bases; unmatched junction bases: 8. Here the CDR3 DNA reads TGTGCCAGCAGTATAGACAGGGGGCATTTTTATGGCTACACCTTC. The encoded protein is CASSIDRGHFYGYTF.

CDR3 bases: TGTGCCAGCAGTGGCCGGGACAAAACACCTAATTCACCCCTCCACTTT. This encodes CASSGRDKTPNSPLHF. This sequence joins TRBV6-6 and TRBJ1-6; D perhaps matches TRBD1 (6 bases). Germline V lookup: CDR1 MNHNY, CDR2 SVGAGI (reference sequence). V lost 5 bases, J lost 6 bases, and 17 bases lay in between. The CDR3 contains 16 residues.

The CDR3: CATASPGQNKETQYF. The CDR3 DNA follows: TGTGCCACCGCTTCACCGGGACAGAACAAAGAGACCCAGTACTTC. The chain joins TRBV24-1 to TRBJ2-5; 7 nucleotides line up with TRBD1. Germline CDR1 KGHDR, CDR2 SFDVKD. There are 15 residues in the CDR3. The trim removed 9 bases at V and 3 bases at J, leaving 12 bases unmatched.

This rearrangement joins TRBV5-1 to TRBJ2-5, with TRBD2 matching over 15 bases. Trimming took 6 bases from V and 4 from J; bases not matched to a gene: 4. The CDR3 spans 15 residues. CDR1 and CDR2 (germline): SGHRS, YFSETQ. The CDR3 DNA sequence: TGCGCCAGCAACCCGGGACTAGCGGGGGGAGAGACCCAGTACTTC. Translation gives CASNPGLAGGETQYF.

V is TRBV3-1 (or the pseudogene TRBV3-2) and J is TRBJ1-2; D not certain. The V end was cut by 5 bases, the J end by 5 bases, with 9 bases between. Germline V gene data show CDR1 as LGHDT and CDR2 as YNNKEL (reference sequence). The length of the CDR3 is 12 residues. The CDR3 reads CASSGQEYGYTF. The CDR3 bases are TGTGCCAGCAGCGGTCAGGAATATGGCTACACCTTC.

The chain uses TRBV21-1 and TRBJ1-2; the tabulated D call, TRBD1, remains unverified against the DNA. TRBV21-1 is annotated as a pseudogene. The CDR3 totals 14 residues. The CDR3 region is CALARGTGGRGYTF. The CDR3 region has the DNA TGTGCCCTAGCAAGAGGGACAGGGGGCAGGGGCTACACCTTC.